A single sample gave rise to the 21 T cell receptor beta chains below, sequenced in a study of chemoradiotherapy in HPV16-positive cancers (dated by TCRdb to between 2020 and 2023). Receptors were amplified or captured by the immunoSEQ multiplex PCR assay. TCRdb carries this immuneACCESS record with in-frame sequences only. Its versions omit some clonotypes, under half of them owing to an unresolved V gene in the studies checked, with the rest unexplained. In all, the sample holds around 830 clones, and roughly 75% of those were seen once. 20% to 25% of the sample is in the top ten clones. Sequenced material: tumor tissue, taken from a patient who underwent chemoradiotherapy. The receptors stem from a human donor with HPV-associated anogenital cancer.

This rearrangement joins TRBV7-2 to TRBJ2-6; D might be TRBD2 (7 bases). V lost 0 bases, J lost 4 bases, and 10 bases lay in between. CDR1 is SGHTA, CDR2 FQGNSA, per germline. This CDR3 has 16 residues. The CDR3 DNA is TGTGCCAGCAGCTTAGCGGGGGGGCCAGGGGCCAACGTCCTGACTTTC. Protein product: CASSLAGGPGANVLTF.

V usage is TRBV7-2 and J usage is TRBJ2-1; no clear D. The CDR3 extends over 12 amino acids. The ends were cut back, 5 bases at V and 6 bases at J, with 8 bases in the middle. The germline gives CDR1 SGHTA, CDR2 FQGNSA. The CDR3 nucleotides are TGTGCCAGCAGCGCAGGCCCCAATGAGCAGTTCTTC. Amino acids: CASSAGPNEQFF.

This chain joins TRBV4-2 and TRBJ1-1; D remains ambiguous. The germline gives CDR1 LGHNA, CDR2 YNFKEQ. The ends were cut back, 0 bases at V and 6 bases at J, with 17 bases in the middle. The CDR3 is 16 amino acids. The CDR3 DNA sequence: TGTGCCAGCAGCCAAGATCCCTATAACCCTAGGTCTGAAGCTTTCTTT. Amino acid sequence: CASSQDPYNPRSEAFF.

This chain uses TRBV18 with TRBJ2-2, with D uncertain. There are 16 residues in the CDR3. Germline V lookup: CDR1 KGHSH, CDR2 LQKENI. The ends were cut back, 6 bases at V and 4 bases at J, with 18 bases in the middle. CDR3 coding DNA: TGTGCCAGCTCGCTGACCCCGCATTCGAGCACCGGGGAGCTGTTTTTT. Protein: CASSLTPHSSTGELFF.

This clone qualifies as large. This chain links TRBV4-1 with TRBJ2-5; maybe TRBD2 (6 bases). The V gene lost 3 bases and the J gene lost 3 bases, with 20 bases spanning the gap. This CDR3 has 17 amino acids. Germline CDR1 reads MGHRA; CDR2 reads YSYEKL. The CDR3: CASSQNAPVSGKETQYF. In DNA, the CDR3 is TGCGCCAGCAGCCAGAACGCTCCCGTTAGCGGCAAAGAGACCCAGTACTTC.

The rearrangement links TRBV5-3 to TRBJ1-4; 10 bases match TRBD1. TRBV5-3 is recorded as an ORF, its role being uncertain. J was trimmed by 12 bases and V by 8 bases; bases with no gene match: 16. The CDR3 runs to 15 residues. The DNA of the CDR3 is TGTGCCAGCAGTGTTTTCCCGACAGGGGGCGAGGAACTGTTTTTT. It encodes CASSVFPTGGEELFF.

The gene calls are TRBV7-2 and TRBJ2-5; D possibly corresponds to TRBD1 (5 bases). The CDR3 totals 14 residues. Deletions cut 5 bases from V and 5 bases from J, with 15 bases between. Germline V CDR1 and CDR2: SGHTA, FQGNSA. CDR3 DNA: TGTGCCAGCAGCCCCCCAGGGTGGGTTGAGACCCAGTACTTC. Translated: CASSPPGWVETQYF. Together with reference TRBV7-2 and TRBJ2-5, the CDR3 gives the full variable domain: GAGVSQSPSNKVTEKGKDVELRCDPISGHTALYWYRQSLGQGLEFLIYFQGNSAPDKSGLPSDRFSAERTGGSVSTLTIQRTQQEDSAVYLCASSPPGWVETQYFGPGTRLLVL.

The chain carries TRBV11-2 and TRBJ1-1, with D maybe TRBD1 (5 bases). Germline assignment: CDR1 SGHAT and CDR2 FQNNGV. V lost 3 bases and J lost 4, with 12 bases in between. The CDR3 is 14 residues long. Here the CDR3 DNA reads TGTGCCAGCAGCTTCTCCCAGGGAGCCACTGAAGCTTTCTTT. Translated, it gives CASSFSQGATEAFF.

The chain carries TRBV5-1 and TRBJ1-5; D might be TRBD1 (6 bases). This CDR3 spans 15 amino acids. The V gene lost 4 bases and the J gene lost 4 bases, with 15 bases spanning the gap. The V gene's germline CDR1 is SGHRS and CDR2 YFSETQ. The CDR3 region is CASSPGPQGNQPQHF. As DNA, the CDR3 is TGCGCCAGCAGCCCCGGACCACAGGGAAATCAGCCCCAGCATTTT.

This chain uses TRBV11-1 with TRBJ2-1; TRBD1 might be the D (6 bases). V lost 5 bases and J lost 0, with 11 bases in between. The CDR3 length is 15 residues. The germline CDR1 and CDR2 sequences are SGHAT and FQDESV (reference sequence). Here the CDR3 reads CASSQGTFSYNEQFF. The CDR3 bases are TGTGCCAGCAGCCAGGGGACGTTCTCCTACAATGAGCAGTTCTTC.

The CDR3: CASSLGQSSYEQYF. The CDR3 nucleotides are TGTGCCAGCAGCTTAGGACAGAGCTCCTACGAGCAGTACTTC. The chain uses TRBV5-4 and TRBJ2-7; possibly TRBD1 for D (6 bases). Looked up from germline, CDR1 is SGHNT and CDR2 is YYREEE (reference sequence). Trimming removed 2 bases from V and 0 bases from J, with 9 bases in between. The CDR3 consists of 14 residues.

This chain links TRBV12-5 with TRBJ2-1; 7 nucleotides line up with TRBD1. The CDR3 is made up of 13 amino acids. From germline, CDR1 is LGHNT and CDR2 FRNRAP. The junction had 6 bases not matched to a gene; V was cut back by 6 bases and J by 7 bases. The CDR3 protein is CASGLQGSNEQFF. The CDR3 bases are TGTGCTAGTGGACTACAGGGGTCGAATGAGCAGTTCTTC. Together with reference TRBV12-5 and TRBJ2-1, the CDR3 gives the full variable domain: DARVTQTPRHKVTEMGQEVTMRCQPILGHNTVFWYRQTMMQGLELLAYFRNRAPLDDSGMPKDRFSAEMPDATLATLKIQPSEPRDSAVYFCASGLQGSNEQFFGPGTRLTVL.

As regards this clone: The sample contains more than one DNA sequence encoding this CDR3. The chain is built from TRBV29-1 and TRBJ1-1; 7 bases match TRBD1. The CDR3 consists of 13 residues. V gave up 6 bases and J gave up 1 base; unmatched junction bases: 5. Germline CDR1 reads SQVTM; CDR2 reads ANQGSEA. The CDR3 region is CSVGQNANTEAFF. The CDR3 nucleotides are TGCAGCGTGGGACAGAACGCGAACACTGAAGCTTTCTTT.

V is TRBV29-1 and J is TRBJ2-1; 15 nucleotides match TRBD2. The CDR3 spans 18 residues. Looked up from germline, CDR1 is SQVTM and CDR2 is ANQGSEA. The V gene end was trimmed by 8 bases and the J gene end by 8 bases; junction bases not matched to a gene: 19. In nucleotides, the CDR3 is TGCAGCCATGGGGCTGTCGGGACTAGCGGGGGGTTTGGGGATGAGCAGTTCTTC. Amino acids: CSHGAVGTSGGFGDEQFF.

The chain has TRBV5-1 and TRBJ2-4; 13 nucleotides match TRBD2. With V trimmed by 1 base and J by 11 bases, 9 bases remained unmatched. The CDR3 runs 16 residues. Per germline, CDR1 SGHRS and CDR2 YFSETQ. The CDR3 protein is CASSLMRGLAGSLQYF. Here the CDR3 DNA reads TGCGCCAGCAGCTTGATGCGGGGACTAGCGGGATCCCTTCAGTACTTC.

The rearrangement joins TRBV28 to TRBJ2-4; possible D gene TRBD1, 5 bases. Trimming shortened V by 3 bases and J by 7 bases, and 10 bases separated the two germline ends. The CDR3 loop spans 13 amino acids. Germline V CDR1 and CDR2: MDHEN, SYDVKM. CDR3 sequence (DNA): TGTGCCAGCAGTTTGCCAGGGCTCAACATTCAGTACTTC. Protein sequence: CASSLPGLNIQYF.

This sequence joins TRBV5-1 and TRBJ2-5; 14 nucleotides line up with TRBD2. The CDR3 is 18 amino acids. CDR1 is SGHRS, CDR2 YFSETQ, per germline. V was clipped by 3 bases and J by 1 base; unmatched bases: 8. DNA of the CDR3: TGCGCCAGCAGCTCGATAGGACTAGCGGGGGGAGTCCAAGAGACCCAGTACTTC. Residues: CASSSIGLAGGVQETQYF.

The gene calls are TRBV5-5 and TRBJ2-7; no reliable D call. Germline V gives CDR1 SGHKS, CDR2 YYEKEE (reference sequence). The CDR3 extends over 14 amino acids. Deletions cut 3 bases from V and 9 bases from J, with 19 bases between. The CDR3 coding sequence is TGTGCCAGCAGCTCACACCTGAATGTGGTAGTGCAGTACTTC. It translates to CASSSHLNVVVQYF.

The chain couples TRBV7-2 to TRBJ2-4; no clear D. The V end was cut by 1 base, the J end by 8 bases, with 12 bases between. This CDR3 spans 14 amino acids. CDR1 is SGHTA and CDR2 is FQGNSA in the germline V gene. CDR3 sequence (DNA): TGTGCCAGCAGCTTAGATACAATTGGAGACATTCAGTACTTC. Its translation is CASSLDTIGDIQYF.

This clone is a singleton in its sample. The chain joins TRBV7-2 to TRBJ1-2; D unresolved. Germline loops: CDR1 SGHTA, CDR2 FQGNSA. The CDR3 totals 15 residues. The V gene lost 5 bases and the J gene lost 3 bases, with 16 bases spanning the gap. CDR3 loop: CASSPRNEIYYGYTF. The CDR3 DNA reads TGTGCCAGCAGCCCCAGGAATGAGATTTACTATGGCTACACCTTC.

The CDR3 DNA is TGTGCCAGCAGTTACGGGGGCGCTGGGCCCCAGCATTTT. Amino acids: CASSYGGAGPQHF. The chain uses TRBV6-5 and TRBJ1-5; a possible D gene is TRBD1 (6 bases). This CDR3 has 13 residues. V was cut by 2 bases and J by 9 bases, with 11 bases left in between. Germline CDR1 is MNHEY and CDR2 is SVGAGI.